These 27 T cell receptor beta chains came from one sample sequenced in a study of cytomegalovirus exposure and HLA in healthy donors (dated by TCRdb to about 2017). The library was generated by the immunoSEQ multiplex PCR assay. For the multiplex PCR, a mixture combining 60 forward primers for TCR Vbeta segments and 13 reverse primers for TCR Jbeta segments was used. Held by TCRdb, this immuneACCESS table contains in-frame sequences only and omits some clones. Under half of the omission traces to an unresolved V gene where checked; the cause of the rest is unknown. The sample contains about 40,000 clones, over 55% of them found a single time. Around 11% of the sample lies in the top ten. Sample: PBMCs. The receptors were sampled from a man between 60 and 70 years old in good health and CMV-seropositive.

This chain joins TRBV5-3 and TRBJ1-1; 11 positions match TRBD1. TRBV5-3 is designated an ORF whose function remains uncertain. J lost 7 bases, V lost 3 bases, and 20 bases had no gene match. CDR3 length equals 19 residues. The CDR3 coding sequence is TGTGCCAGAAGCTGGAAGGACAGGGGGCTCATAACGCCTAACTATGAAGCTTTCTTT. It codes for CARSWKDRGLITPNYEAFF.

V is TRBV9 and J is TRBJ2-7, with no clear D. The CDR3 is made up of 13 amino acids. V was pared by 4 bases and J by 5 bases, with 13 bases between. The germline CDR1 and CDR2 sequences are SGDLS and YYNGEE. CDR3 sequence reads: CASSLGGEDEQYF. Written as DNA, the CDR3 is TGTGCCAGCAGCCTCGGTGGAGAGGACGAGCAGTACTTC. Variable domain in full (rest from reference TRBV9 and TRBJ2-7): DSGVTQTPKHLITATGQRVTLRCSPRSGDLSVYWYQQSLDQGLQFLIQYYNGEERAKGNILERFSAQQFPDLHSELNLSSLELGDSALYFCASSLGGEDEQYFGPGTRLTVT.

This clone has only one observation. The chain joins TRBV4-2 to TRBJ2-5; a weak D match, TRBD1 (6 bases). The end of the DNA is better explained by TRBJ2-7, so the J call may be wrong. Germline-derived CDR1 and CDR2 are LGHNA and YNFKEQ. The CDR3 is made up of 15 amino acids. The CDR3 loop reads CASSQVGGYSYEQYF. The CDR3 DNA reads as TGTGCCAGCAGCCAAGTTGGGGGCTATTCCTACGAGCAGTACTTC.

The sample holds a few counts of this clone. The chain employs TRBV4-2 and TRBJ2-7; 7 nucleotides align to TRBD2. The V and J ends lost 0 bases and 5 bases, in that order; junction bases with no gene match: 13. This CDR3 contains 17 residues. The germline CDR1 and CDR2 sequences are LGHNA and YNFKEQ. DNA of the CDR3: TGTGCCAGCAGCCAAGATGAAGGCCGGTCCCTAGCGGACGAGCAGTACTTC. Protein: CASSQDEGRSLADEQYF.

The count of this clone is one. The J gene is TRBJ1-2, the V gene TRBV19; perhaps TRBD1 as D (5 bases). The CDR3 has 13 residues. V was clipped by 3 bases and J by 6 bases, with 11 bases between them. Germline V gene lookup returns CDR1 LNHDA and CDR2 SQIVND (reference sequence). CDR3 DNA: TGTGCCAGTAGTATCCAGGGCAGGGATGGCTACACCTTC. Protein product: CASSIQGRDGYTF.

This clone was seen only once. V is TRBV4-1 and J is TRBJ2-7, with TRBD2 matching 14 bases. The J segment lost 9 bases and the V segment lost 3 bases, leaving 10 bases of the junction unmatched. The CDR3 spans 16 residues. Germline V CDR1 and CDR2: MGHRA, YSYEKL. CDR3 amino acids: CASSHSGTSGSQVQYF. As DNA, the CDR3 is TGCGCCAGCAGCCACTCCGGGACTAGCGGGAGTCAGGTGCAGTACTTC.

The rearrangement links TRBV15 to TRBJ2-5, with TRBD2 matching 8 bases. J lost 2 bases, V lost 6 bases, and 11 bases had no gene match. Germline CDR1 is LNHNV and CDR2 is YYDKDF (reference sequence). There are 16 residues in the CDR3. This CDR3 is CATRDNSGILQETQYF. As DNA, the CDR3 is TGTGCCACCAGGGATAATAGCGGGATTTTACAAGAGACCCAGTACTTC.

The chain uses TRBV5-4 and TRBJ2-7, with TRBD1 matching over 8 bases. The CDR3 loop spans 15 amino acids. From germline, CDR1 is SGHNT and CDR2 YYREEE (reference sequence). Trimming cost V 3 bases and J 1 base; bases outside gene matches: 6. The DNA for the CDR3 is TGTGCCAGCAGCTCCCCCCAGGGGGCATCCTACGAGCAGTACTTC. Protein: CASSSPQGASYEQYF.

The chain joins TRBV7-2 to TRBJ1-5, with a possible D match to TRBD1 (5 bases). CDR3 size: 15 residues. Germline CDR1 reads SGHTA; CDR2 reads FQGNSA. Trimming left V 3 bases short and J 4 bases short, with 13 bases between. Written as DNA, the CDR3 is TGTGCCAGCAGCTTTGGGCAGGGCTTAAATCAGCCCCAGCATTTT. It is translated as CASSFGQGLNQPQHF.

This clone was seen more than once but under ten times. V gene TRBV5-1 combines with J gene TRBJ2-4; the match to TRBD2 covers 14 bases. Germline V gives CDR1 SGHRS, CDR2 YFSETQ. V gave up 4 bases and J gave up 2 bases; unmatched junction bases: 8. CDR3 length: 18 residues. CDR3 in DNA: TGCGCCAGCAGCGCGGGACTAGCGGGAGAAAAGTCCAAAAACATTCAGTACTTC. Its translation: CASSAGLAGEKSKNIQYF.

In its sample, this clone was seen once. V usage is TRBV27 and J usage is TRBJ1-2, with 7 nucleotides matching TRBD1. The CDR3 runs 15 residues. Germline V gene data show CDR1 as MNHEY and CDR2 as SMNVEV (reference sequence). Trimming removed 8 bases from V and 4 bases from J; junction bases left unmatched: 13. This chain's CDR3 is CASWTRRGQIYGYTF. The CDR3 region has the DNA TGTGCCAGCTGGACGCGTCGGGGACAGATCTATGGCTACACCTTC.

The chain joins TRBV7-2 to TRBJ2-7; 7 bases agree with TRBD2. The CDR3 extends over 14 amino acids. Germline CDR1 SGHTA, CDR2 FQGNSA. V lost 5 bases and J lost 1; bases outside the gene matches: 5. The CDR3 sequence: CASSPGLKSYEQYF. The CDR3 coding sequence is TGTGCCAGCAGCCCGGGACTAAAATCCTACGAGCAGTACTTC.

This clone turned up a few times. This chain uses TRBV11-2 with TRBJ2-3; 13 bases are shared with TRBD2. V was pared by 5 bases and J by 11 bases, with 13 bases of the junction left unmatched. Germline V gene sequence: CDR1 SGHAT, CDR2 FQNNGV. The CDR3 is 16 residues long. The CDR3 nucleotides read TGTGCCAGCAGCGACTCGGGTGGGACTAGCGGGAAGAGGCAGTATTTT. Encoded protein: CASSDSGGTSGKRQYF. Combining the CDR3 with reference TRBV11-2 and TRBJ2-3 gives the whole variable domain EAGVAQSPRYKIIEKRQSVAFWCNPISGHATLYWYQQILGQGPKLLIQFQNNGVVDDSQLPKDRFSAERLKGVDSTLKIQPAKLEDSAVYLCASSDSGGTSGKRQYFGPGTRLTVL.

There are a few counts of this clone. The chain employs TRBV25-1 and TRBJ2-7; D is ambiguous. The V gene's germline CDR1 is MGHDK and CDR2 SYGVNS. This CDR3 contains 13 residues. Deletions cut 3 bases from V and 0 bases from J, with 6 bases between. CDR3 residues: CASSEAFSYEQYF. For the CDR3, the DNA is TGTGCCAGCAGTGAGGCCTTCTCCTACGAGCAGTACTTC.

The chain combines TRBV5-4 with TRBJ2-1; D possibly corresponds to TRBD2 (6 bases). The V end was cut by 4 bases, the J end by 0 bases, with 14 bases between. Germline assignment: CDR1 SGHNT and CDR2 YYREEE (reference sequence). The CDR3 loop spans 16 amino acids. The CDR3 loop is CASSTRTKSSYNEQFF. The DNA for the CDR3 is TGTGCCAGCAGCACACGGACTAAGAGCTCCTACAATGAGCAGTTCTTC.

Concerning this clone: A junction boundary mismatches the germline segment, possibly from a read error. The chain uses TRBV5-6 and TRBJ2-7, with TRBD1 identical over 8 bases. The CDR3 totals 11 residues. The germline gives CDR1 SGHDT, CDR2 YYEEEE. CDR3 amino acids: CASSRTGTFQF. As DNA, the CDR3 is TGTGCCAGCAGCCGGACAGGGACGTTCCAATTC.

This clone occurred a few times. V gene TRBV6-5 combines with J gene TRBJ2-5, with 7 bases matching TRBD1. Germline V gene lookup returns CDR1 MNHEY and CDR2 SVGAGI. The ends lost 5 bases at V and 5 bases at J; junction bases unmatched: 5. The CDR3 has 13 residues. This CDR3 reads CASSPTGLETQYF. The CDR3 nucleotides are TGTGCCAGCAGTCCGACAGGGCTGGAGACCCAGTACTTC.

This clone was seen a few times. This sequence joins TRBV5-1 and TRBJ2-1; 13 nucleotides line up with TRBD2. V trimming: 2 bases; J trimming: 7 bases; junction bases outside the gene matches: 6. Germline-derived CDR1 and CDR2 are SGHRS and YFSETQ. The CDR3 covers 16 residues. CDR3 nucleotide sequence: TGCGCCAGCAGCTTCTACTGGACTAGCGGGAGTAATGAGCAGTTCTTC. Translating it yields CASSFYWTSGSNEQFF.

The rearrangement links TRBV7-8 to TRBJ1-3; perhaps TRBD1 as D (6 bases). Trimming shortened V by 3 bases and J by 3 bases, and 12 bases separated the two germline ends. Germline CDR1 SGHVS, CDR2 FQNEAQ. This CDR3 is built from 15 residues. The CDR3: CASSFDPGVGNTIYF. CDR3 bases: TGTGCCAGCAGCTTCGATCCAGGGGTTGGAAACACCATATATTTT.

This clone has a handful of counts. This clone may be a read error of a much larger clone one base away. V usage is TRBV6-5 and J usage is TRBJ1-5, with D maybe TRBD1 (6 bases). The germline V and J ends were trimmed by 6 bases and 0 bases, with 12 bases remaining between them. Germline CDR1 is MNHEY and CDR2 is SVGAGI. CDR3 length: 15 residues. The CDR3 sequence is CASRDSLYSNQPQHF. Here the CDR3 DNA reads TGTGCCAGCAGGGACAGTCTCTATAGCAATCAGCCCCAGCATTTT.

This clone has just a few counts. The chain joins TRBV9 to TRBJ2-6; D gene ambiguous. The germline gives CDR1 SGDLS, CDR2 YYNGEE. Trimming took 4 bases from V and 4 from J, leaving 6 bases between them. The CDR3 runs to 13 residues. The DNA for the CDR3 is TGTGCCAGCAGCAACGCGGGGGCCAACGTCCTGACTTTC. Translating it yields CASSNAGANVLTF.

The chain joins TRBV2 to TRBJ2-3, with a weak D call TRBD2 (6 bases). The V gene's germline CDR1 is SNHLY and CDR2 FYNNEI. The CDR3 extends over 14 amino acids. V dropped 5 bases and J dropped 0 bases, with 9 bases sitting between them. The CDR3 DNA reads as TGTGCCAGCAGTTTAGCGGCTAGCACAGATACGCAGTATTTT. This codes for CASSLAASTDTQYF.

The chain joins TRBV28 to TRBJ2-2; the D is unclear. Per the germline V gene, CDR1 is MDHEN and CDR2 is SYDVKM. Deletions cut 8 bases from V and 3 bases from J, with 10 bases between. CDR3 length: 13 amino acids. The CDR3: CASRPTDTGELFF. CDR3 bases: TGTGCCAGCCGACCCACAGACACCGGGGAGCTGTTTTTT.

The chain uses TRBV2 and TRBJ2-7; D ambiguous. This CDR3 has 11 residues. The germline gives CDR1 SNHLY, CDR2 FYNNEI. V lost 8 bases, J lost 0 bases, and 5 bases lay in between. CDR3 bases: TGTGCCAGCCACAGCTCCTACGAGCAGTACTTC. It codes for CASHSSYEQYF.

This sequence joins TRBV12-5 and TRBJ2-2, with 11 bases identical to TRBD2. Germline V gives CDR1 LGHNT, CDR2 FRNRAP. CDR3 length: 17 amino acids. V was pared by 2 bases and J by 2 bases, with 4 bases of the junction left unmatched. As DNA, the CDR3 is TGTGCTAGTGGTTTGCTAGCGGGAGGCCCCAACACCGGGGAGCTGTTTTTT. Translated: CASGLLAGGPNTGELFF.

This clone was recorded once. V and J are TRBV28 and TRBJ1-2, with D perhaps matching TRBD1 (6 bases). Trimming cost V 4 bases and J 8 bases, with 17 bases left between them. CDR3 size: 14 residues. Germline values: CDR1 MDHEN, CDR2 SYDVKM. Here the CDR3 DNA reads TGTGCCAGCAGTTCGACAGGTACTACTCGGGGCTACACCTTC. Translating it yields CASSSTGTTRGYTF.

The chain uses TRBV18 and TRBJ2-2; tentative D call: TRBD2 (6 bases). CDR3 length: 16 amino acids. Germline CDR1 KGHSH, CDR2 LQKENI. V shed 3 bases and J shed 0 bases, with 11 bases lying between them. In nucleotides, the CDR3 is TGTGCCAGCTCACCTTGGCGGGACCCGAACACCGGGGAGCTGTTTTTT. It specifies CASSPWRDPNTGELFF.